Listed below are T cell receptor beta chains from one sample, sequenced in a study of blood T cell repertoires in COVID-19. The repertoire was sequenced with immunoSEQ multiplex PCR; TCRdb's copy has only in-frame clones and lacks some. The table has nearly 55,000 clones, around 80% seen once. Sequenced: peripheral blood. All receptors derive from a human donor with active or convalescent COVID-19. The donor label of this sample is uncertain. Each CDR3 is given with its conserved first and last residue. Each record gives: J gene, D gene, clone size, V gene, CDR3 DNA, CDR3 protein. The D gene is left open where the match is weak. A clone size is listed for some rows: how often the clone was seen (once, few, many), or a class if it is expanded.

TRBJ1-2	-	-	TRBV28	TGTGCCAGCAGTTTAGAGGGGGGGTTCTATGGCTACACCTTC	CASSLEGGFYGYTF
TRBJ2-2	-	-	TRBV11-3	TGTGCCAGCAGCTTGCTAGGAGGGAGGAGGGGCACCGGGGAGCTGTTTTTT	CASSLLGGRRGTGELFF
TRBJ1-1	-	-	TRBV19	TGTGCCAGTAGTACAGCGGTCCGAGCTTTCTTT	CASSTAVRAFF
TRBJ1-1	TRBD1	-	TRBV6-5	TGTGCCAGCAGCGGACGAGGGGGCCGGGTCACTGAAGCTTTCTTT	CASSGRGGRVTEAFF
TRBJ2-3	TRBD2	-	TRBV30	TGTGCCTGGAGTGTGGGACTAGCGGGGGGGGGCACAGATACGCAGTATTTT	CAWSVGLAGGGTDTQYF
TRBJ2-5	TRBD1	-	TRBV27	TGTGCCAGCAGTTTATCGGTGGTCCAAATTCTAGGACAGGGAAGGTACCAAGAGACCCAGTACTTC	CASSLSVVQILGQGRYQETQYF
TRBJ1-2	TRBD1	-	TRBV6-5	TGTGCCAGTAGGGACAGGGAAGGAGAAGGCTACACCTTC	CASRDREGEGYTF
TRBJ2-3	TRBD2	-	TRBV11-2	TGTGCCAGCAGCTCGACGGGGGGGGCAGATACGCAGTATTTT	CASSSTGGADTQYF
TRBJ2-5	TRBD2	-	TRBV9	TGTGCCAGCAGCGCTGGACTAGCGGGAGTGGAGACCCAGTACTTC	CASSAGLAGVETQYF
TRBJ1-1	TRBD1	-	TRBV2	TGTGCCAGCAGTCCGAGACAGGGGCAAGGTAAAGCTTTCTTT	CASSPRQGQGKAFF
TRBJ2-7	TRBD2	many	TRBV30	TGTGCCTGGAGTTTAGCGGGAGGCTTCTACGAGCAGTACTTC	CAWSLAGGFYEQYF
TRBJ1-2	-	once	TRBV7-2	TGTGCCAGCAGCCCGCAGGTTTCGAGAGGGTGGGGTGGCTACACCTTC	CASSPQVSRGWGGYTF
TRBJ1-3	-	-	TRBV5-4	TGTGCCAGCAGCTTTGGGGGCTTCGGAAACACCATATATTTT	CASSFGGFGNTIYF
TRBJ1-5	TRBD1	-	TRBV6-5	TGTGCCAGCAGAAGGGACAGGGGGGGCAATCAGCCCCAGCATTTT	CASRRDRGGNQPQHF
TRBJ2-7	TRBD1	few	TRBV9	TGTGCCAGCAGCGTAGCGGGACAGGGGGTGCTCTACGAGCAGTACTTC	CASSVAGQGVLYEQYF
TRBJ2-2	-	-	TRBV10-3	TGTGCCATCAGTTCTGGGGGCGGCCTCGCGAACACCGGGGAGCTGTTTTTT	CAISSGGGLANTGELFF
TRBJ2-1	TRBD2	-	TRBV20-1	TGCAGTGCCAGTAGCGGGTGGCTGGATGAGCAGTTCTTC	CSASSGWLDEQFF
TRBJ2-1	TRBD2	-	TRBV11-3	TGTGCCAGCAGCAACCGAATCGGGACTAGCGGCCTGGGGGAGCAGTTCTTC	CASSNRIGTSGLGEQFF
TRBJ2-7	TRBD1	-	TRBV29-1	TGCAGCGTTGACGGGACAGGGAATAGTAACGAGCAGTACTTC	CSVDGTGNSNEQYF
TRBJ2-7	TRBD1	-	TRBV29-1	TGCAGCGTTCCTTCTGTTGGACAGGGGAGCCGAGAGCAGTACTTC	CSVPSVGQGSREQYF
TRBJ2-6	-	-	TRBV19	TGTGCCAGTATCTACCGGGGATCGAGAAGTCCATCTGGGGCCAACGTCCTGACTTTC	CASIYRGSRSPSGANVLTF
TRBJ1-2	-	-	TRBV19	TGTGCCACCCGGGAGTACTATGGCTACACCTTC	CATREYYGYTF
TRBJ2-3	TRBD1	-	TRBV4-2	TGTGCCAGCAGCCTCAACAGGGGCTACACAGATACGCAGTATTTT	CASSLNRGYTDTQYF
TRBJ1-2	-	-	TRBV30	TGTGCCTGGCTTCGGGGTGGCTACACCTTC	CAWLRGGYTF
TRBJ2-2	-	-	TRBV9	TGTGCCAGCAGCGTAGCCTCCTCTCGGGAGTACACCGGGGAGCTGTTTTTT	CASSVASSREYTGELFF
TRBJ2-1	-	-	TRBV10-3	TGTGCCATCAGTGGTGGCAGGAATGACAATGAGCAGTTCTTC	CAISGGRNDNEQFF
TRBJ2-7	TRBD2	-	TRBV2	TGTGCCAGCAGTGAAACACTAGCGGGAGGCGACTACGAGCAGTACTTC	CASSETLAGGDYEQYF
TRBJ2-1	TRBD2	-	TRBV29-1	TGCAGCGTTGATAAAGCGGGAGGCGGAGGAGAGCAGTTCTTC	CSVDKAGGGGEQFF
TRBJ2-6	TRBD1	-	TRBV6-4	TGTGCCAGCAGCCCTGGACAGGGACGCTCTGGGGCCAACGTCCTGACTTTC	CASSPGQGRSGANVLTF
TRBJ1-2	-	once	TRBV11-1	TGTGCCAGCAGCAGCGGCGAGAGAGGCTACACCTTC	CASSSGERGYTF
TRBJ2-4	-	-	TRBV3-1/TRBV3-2	TGTGCCAGCAGCCCGACAGGAACTATAGCCAAAAACATTCAGTACTTC	CASSPTGTIAKNIQYF
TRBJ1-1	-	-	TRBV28	TGTGCCAGCAGTGCCGCGAGCACTGAAGCTTTCTTT	CASSAASTEAFF
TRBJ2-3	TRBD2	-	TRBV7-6	TGTGCCAGCAGCCCGCGGGGTTTAGCGGGAGGGCCGGATACGCAGTATTTT	CASSPRGLAGGPDTQYF
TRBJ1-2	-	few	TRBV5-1	TGCGCCAGCAGGTCGACAGCTAACTATGGCTACACCTTC	CASRSTANYGYTF
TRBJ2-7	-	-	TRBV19	TGTGCCAGTAGTATAGCGGTCCACTCCTACGAGCAGTACTTC	CASSIAVHSYEQYF
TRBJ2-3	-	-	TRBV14	TGTGCCAGCAGCCAAGAAGGAAGGCTAGCGCGATTCACAGATACGCAGTATTTT	CASSQEGRLARFTDTQYF
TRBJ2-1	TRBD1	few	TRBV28	TGTGCCAGCAGTTTGACGGGACAGGGCTACAATGAGCAGTTCTTC	CASSLTGQGYNEQFF
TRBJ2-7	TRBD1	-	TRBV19	TGTGCCAGTACAAGACAGGGGGGCTACGAGCAGTACTTC	CASTRQGGYEQYF
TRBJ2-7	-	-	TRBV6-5	TGTGCCAGCACCGGATTAGGAGGGGTCTACGAGCAGTACTTC	CASTGLGGVYEQYF
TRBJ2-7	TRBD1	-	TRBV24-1	TGTGCCACCAGTGATGGGCAGGGGGCTTTCTACGAGCAGTACTTC	CATSDGQGAFYEQYF
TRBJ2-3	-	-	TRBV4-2	TGTGCCAGCAGCCAAGAGCGGTTGACAGATACGCAGTATTTT	CASSQERLTDTQYF